These 5 T cell receptor beta chains originate from one sample sequenced in a study of shared clonotypes between healthy human individuals. Here immunoSEQ multiplex PCR was the method, and the copy in TCRdb shows in-frame clones only, minus some. The data show about 2.5 million clones, about nine tenths seen once. The specimen sequenced was naive CD4+ T cells from PBMCs. As for subset: CD45RA+ positively selected. Every receptor here comes from a young man in good health. Some clones in this sample may be carry-over from other donors' samples.

The genes are TRBV2 and TRBJ1-5; D perhaps matches TRBD1 (5 bases). The germline gives CDR1 SNHLY, CDR2 FYNNEI. CDR3 length: 14 residues. Trimming took 4 bases from V and 6 from J, leaving 13 bases between them. CDR3 region: CASSAGDRFQPQHF. CDR3 DNA: TGTGCCAGCAGTGCGGGGGATCGGTTTCAGCCCCAGCATTTT.

The gene calls are TRBV15 and TRBJ1-4; TRBD1 might be the D (6 bases). CDR3 size: 15 residues. V lost 0 bases and J 4 bases, leaving 9 bases between the germline ends. CDR1 is LNHNV and CDR2 is YYDKDF in the germline V gene (reference sequence). CDR3 bases: TGTGCCACCAGCAGAGATGCCAGGGGTAATGAAAAACTGTTTTTT. Translation: CATSRDARGNEKLFF.

The chain uses TRBV6-4 and TRBJ1-2; possible D gene TRBD1, 5 bases. Germline V gene sequence: CDR1 MRHNA, CDR2 SNTAGT. V was cut by 0 bases and J by 4 bases, with 18 bases left in between. This CDR3 region has 17 residues. The CDR3 nucleotides are TGTGCCAGCAGTGACTCGGGGTGGCCAGGGCCCTCCTATGGCTACACCTTC. Protein product: CASSDSGWPGPSYGYTF.

This rearrangement joins TRBV28 to TRBJ1-5; TRBD1 is a possible D gene (6 bases). Trimming took 7 bases from V and 7 from J, leaving 14 bases between them. Germline CDR1 MDHEN, CDR2 SYDVKM. The CDR3 has 13 amino acids. DNA of the CDR3: TGTGCCAGCACTTTGGGGGGGACACAGCCCCAGCATTTT. Protein product: CASTLGGTQPQHF. Together with reference TRBV28 and TRBJ1-5, the CDR3 gives the full variable domain: DVKVTQSSRYLVKRTGEKVFLECVQDMDHENMFWYRQDPGLGLRLIYFSYDVKMKEKGDIPEGYSVSREKKERFSLILESASTNQTSMYLCASTLGGTQPQHFGDGTRLSIL.

This sequence joins TRBV4-1 and TRBJ1-1, with D hard to call. The CDR3 sequence is 14 residues long. Germline CDR1 reads MGHRA; CDR2 reads YSYEKL. Trimming removed 2 bases from V and 7 bases from J, with 14 bases in between. CDR3 DNA: TGCGCCAGCAGCCAATGGCTGGGGTATAGTGAAGCTTTCTTT. This translates into CASSQWLGYSEAFF.